These 16 T cell receptor beta chains came from one sample sequenced in a study of T cell changes during pregnancy in multiple sclerosis. Method: immunoSEQ multiplex PCR; TCRdb's copy keeps in-frame clones and lacks some. Of tens of thousands of clones listed, around nine tenths were seen once; the top ten hold 1% to 1.5%. Specimen: peripheral blood, collected before pregnancy. The receptors were gathered from a female donor with multiple sclerosis, enrolled in a pregnancy study.

This chain joins TRBV18 and TRBJ2-3; 13 bases are a match to TRBD2. V trimming: 6 bases; J trimming: 4 bases; junction bases outside the gene matches: 4. From germline, CDR1 is KGHSH and CDR2 LQKENI. This CDR3 spans 15 amino acids. The CDR3 DNA reads TGTGCCAGCTCCCGGACTAGCGGGAGCCCAGATACGCAGTATTTT. Its protein product is CASSRTSGSPDTQYF.

This clone was recorded once. This chain uses TRBV10-1 with TRBJ2-7; TRBD1 is a possible D gene (5 bases). The CDR3 spans 12 residues. Germline values: CDR1 WNHNN, CDR2 SYGVQD (reference sequence). Trimming stripped 5 bases from V and 9 bases from J, with 14 bases between. CDR3 amino acids: CASSTSGSGQYF. The CDR3 DNA is TGCGCCAGCAGTACGTCAGGGTCCGGGCAGTACTTC.

The V and J genes are TRBV19 and TRBJ2-3, with 7 bases fitting TRBD1. CDR1 and CDR2 (germline): LNHDA, SQIVND (reference sequence). The CDR3 loop spans 14 amino acids. Unmatched junction bases numbered 3, after V lost 5 bases and J lost 1 base. CDR3 protein: CASSQGVGTDTQYF. The CDR3 coding sequence is TGTGCCAGTAGTCAGGGGGTCGGCACAGATACGCAGTATTTT.

This chain uses TRBV19 with TRBJ2-6, with D possibly being TRBD1 (5 bases). Trimming removed 3 bases at V and 0 bases at J, with 15 bases between. CDR1 is LNHDA, CDR2 SQIVND, per germline (reference sequence). The CDR3 is 18 residues long. The CDR3 DNA reads as TGTGCCAGTAGTATGGGGCAGGGCCTCGTCTCTGGGGCCAACGTCCTGACTTTC. It codes for CASSMGQGLVSGANVLTF.

The V gene is TRBV2, the J gene TRBJ2-1; 14 nucleotides match TRBD2. Germline CDR1 SNHLY, CDR2 FYNNEI. V lost 8 bases to trimming and J lost 8 bases; unmatched junction nucleotides: 11. CDR3 length: 16 amino acids. This CDR3 reads CASGRQGLAGVDEQFF. Here the CDR3 DNA reads TGTGCCAGCGGACGCCAGGGACTAGCGGGAGTCGATGAGCAGTTCTTC.

The V gene is TRBV6-1, the J gene TRBJ1-1, with 7 bases that match TRBD1. The CDR3 extends over 14 amino acids. CDR1 is MNHNS and CDR2 is SASEGT in the germline V gene. CDR3 region: CATRAGGKNTEAFF. The CDR3 DNA reads TGTGCTACGAGGGCAGGGGGAAAGAACACTGAAGCTTTCTTT.

J is TRBJ2-4 and V is TRBV4-1, with 7 bases identical to TRBD2. Germline loops: CDR1 MGHRA, CDR2 YSYEKL. This CDR3 region has 16 residues. V shed 5 bases, J shed 0 bases, and the junction held 7 bases outside the gene matches. In nucleotides, the CDR3 is TGCGCCAGCAGCGGACTAGGGTTTCTAGCCAAAAACATTCAGTACTTC. Amino acid sequence: CASSGLGFLAKNIQYF.

V usage is TRBV5-1 and J usage is TRBJ2-7; 9 bases map to TRBD1. There are 14 residues in the CDR3. The ends lost 3 bases at V and 5 bases at J; junction bases unmatched: 6. Germline V gene data show CDR1 as SGHRS and CDR2 as YFSETQ. The CDR3 bases are TGCGCCAGCAGCTGGGGACAGGGCGTCGACGAGCAGTACTTC. It yields the protein CASSWGQGVDEQYF. The whole variable domain, filled in from reference TRBV5-1 and TRBJ2-7, reads KAGVTQTPRYLIKTRGQQVTLSCSPISGHRSVSWYQQTPGQGLQFLFEYFSETQRNKGNFPGRFSGRQFSNSRSEMNVSTLELGDSALYLCASSWGQGVDEQYFGPGTRLTVT.

V and J are TRBV4-3 and TRBJ2-3; D unclear. This CDR3 has 11 amino acids. The germline CDR1 and CDR2 sequences are LGHNA and YSLEER. Trimming removed 1 base from V and 6 bases from J, with 2 bases in between. The CDR3: CASSQADTQYF. CDR3 DNA sequence: TGCGCCAGCAGCCAAGCTGATACGCAGTATTTT.

The chain joins TRBV7-9 to TRBJ2-3; perhaps TRBD1 as D (6 bases). There are 15 residues in the CDR3. V lost 6 bases and J 6 bases, leaving 19 bases between the germline ends. CDR1 and CDR2 (germline): SEHNR, FQNEAQ (reference sequence). CDR3 coding DNA: TGTGCCAGCAGAAGGGTGGCAGGGGCAGCGGATACGCAGTATTTT. It codes for CASRRVAGAADTQYF.

This chain links TRBV7-4 with TRBJ2-1; 12 nucleotides match TRBD2. The ends lost 5 bases at V and 6 bases at J; junction bases unmatched: 11. CDR3 length: 17 amino acids. Looked up from germline, CDR1 is SGHVT and CDR2 is SQSDAQ. CDR3 amino acids: CASSPGLAGWGGNEQFF. As DNA, the CDR3 is TGTGCCAGCAGCCCTGGACTAGCGGGATGGGGGGGCAATGAGCAGTTCTTC.

The chain uses TRBV9 and TRBJ1-2; perhaps TRBD1 as D (5 bases). Germline loops: CDR1 SGDLS, CDR2 YYNGEE. The CDR3 sequence is 12 residues long. Trimming cost V 3 bases and J 7 bases, with 10 bases left between them. The CDR3 sequence: CASSEGFRGYTF. The CDR3 region has the DNA TGTGCCAGCAGCGAGGGGTTTCGTGGCTACACCTTC.

This clone occurred a few times. The rearrangement joins TRBV9 to TRBJ2-2; 10 bases fit TRBD2. Germline V gene sequence: CDR1 SGDLS, CDR2 YYNGEE. There are 17 residues in the CDR3. Trimming took 0 bases from V and 4 from J; bases not matched to a gene: 6. CDR3: CASSVAPSGSGTGELFF. The DNA of the CDR3 is TGTGCCAGCAGCGTAGCGCCTAGCGGGAGCGGCACCGGGGAGCTGTTTTTT.

The V call is TRBV5-1, the J call TRBJ1-4; TRBD1 agrees at 11 bases. The V gene's germline CDR1 is SGHRS and CDR2 YFSETQ. J was trimmed by 0 bases and V by 4 bases; bases with no gene match: 8. The CDR3 totals 18 residues. CDR3 DNA sequence: TGCGCCAGCAGCCCCGCATGGGGACAGGGGGCAACTAATGAAAAACTGTTTTTT. Translated, it gives CASSPAWGQGATNEKLFF.

The count of this clone is one. The chain joins TRBV4-2 to TRBJ2-3; 11 bases fit TRBD2. With V trimmed by 4 bases and J by 8 bases, 11 bases remained unmatched. Per germline, CDR1 LGHNA and CDR2 YNFKEQ. This CDR3 spans 16 amino acids. CDR3 DNA sequence: TGTGCCAGCAGCCCTGGGACTAGCGGAAACGCGGGTACGCAGTATTTT. As protein: CASSPGTSGNAGTQYF.

This clone was counted once. The chain is built from TRBV7-9 and TRBJ2-7; D gene uncertain. V was shortened by 5 bases and J by 2 bases, with 19 bases between the two germline ends. Germline CDR1 is SEHNR and CDR2 is FQNEAQ (reference sequence). The CDR3 totals 16 residues. The CDR3 sequence: CASSPVSGQGAYEQYF. The CDR3 DNA sequence: TGTGCCAGCAGCCCCGTATCAGGTCAAGGCGCCTACGAGCAGTACTTC.